This T cell receptor (beta chain) emerged from a study of a mutant IDH1 vaccine in newly diagnosed glioma. Study context: Treated patients comprised around 60% males and approximately 38% females, mean age about 38 years.

This clone was detected a few times. Its specificity is unknown. The V gene lost 5 bases and the J gene lost 7 bases, with 15 bases spanning the gap. CDR3 size: 14 residues. Germline V gene sequence: CDR1 LNHNV, CDR2 YYDKDF (reference sequence). As to time point: week 35, safety follow-up. In every dose of vaccine, 300 ug of mutant IDH1 20-mer peptide was given alongside topical imiquimod. During weeks 1, 3, 5, 7, 11, 15, 19 and 23, patients received eight vaccinations. Libraries were prepared by immunoSEQ multiplex PCR; TCRdb keeps only in-frame clonotypes and omits some of them. This sample has some 33,000 clones; approximately 78% occur once, and the top ten carry over 9%.

The J gene is TRBJ2-4, the V gene TRBV15; D might be TRBD2 (6 bases). The source is a woman between 35 and 50 years old with glioma. The material sequenced was PBMCs, taken from a glioma patient whose treatment included an IDH1 peptide vaccine. CDR3 DNA: TGTGCCACCAGCGGGGACTCCGGTCGGAACATTCAGTACTTC. This gives the protein CATSGDSGRNIQYF.